This passage covers 31 T cell receptor beta chains from one sample sequenced in a study of cytomegalovirus exposure and HLA in healthy donors. TCRdb's copy holds only in-frame clones and misses some; the assay was immunoSEQ multiplex PCR. The sample includes about 130,000 clones, 85% to 90% of them seen just once. What was sequenced was PBMCs. These TCRs come from a man aged 30 to 39 in good health and CMV-seronegative.

The rearrangement joins TRBV19 to TRBJ1-2; 8 bases map to TRBD1. The trim removed 3 bases at V and 4 bases at J, leaving 7 bases unmatched. CDR3 length: 15 amino acids. Germline V gene lookup returns CDR1 LNHDA and CDR2 SQIVND (reference sequence). CDR3 sequence: CASSIGRTGGYGYTF. The CDR3 coding sequence is TGTGCCAGTAGTATTGGCCGCACAGGGGGCTATGGCTACACCTTC.

V usage is TRBV7-2 and J usage is TRBJ2-7, with D uncertain. Trimming removed 5 bases at V and 3 bases at J, with 14 bases between. Germline CDR1 is SGHTA and CDR2 is FQGNSA. The CDR3 length is 14 residues. The CDR3 region has the DNA TGTGCCAGCAGCCCTTACAGTGTTAACTACGAGCAGTACTTC. Translated: CASSPYSVNYEQYF. Filled out from reference TRBV7-2 and TRBJ2-7, the complete variable domain reads GAGVSQSPSNKVTEKGKDVELRCDPISGHTALYWYRQSLGQGLEFLIYFQGNSAPDKSGLPSDRFSAERTGGSVSTLTIQRTQQEDSAVYLCASSPYSVNYEQYFGPGTRLTVT.

The chain joins TRBV4-3 to TRBJ2-7; the D gene is possibly TRBD2 (6 bases). Germline lookup yields CDR1 LGHNA and CDR2 YSLEER. The V end lost 2 bases, the J end lost 10 bases, and 21 bases lay between the germline ends. The CDR3 extends over 15 amino acids. The CDR3 region is CASSQIPGLMARQYF. The CDR3 bases are TGCGCCAGCAGCCAAATCCCGGGACTGATGGCGAGACAGTACTTC.

The V and J genes are TRBV28 and TRBJ2-7; 10 positions agree with TRBD1. Germline V gene data show CDR1 as MDHEN and CDR2 as SYDVKM. There are 15 residues in the CDR3. The junction had 8 bases not matched to a gene; V was cut back by 5 bases and J by 4 bases. CDR3 DNA: TGTGCCAGCAGTCCGCCTTGGGACAGGGGATACGAGCAGTACTTC. This encodes CASSPPWDRGYEQYF.

V and J are TRBV4-2 and TRBJ2-4; 8 nucleotides agree with TRBD1. This CDR3 has 14 amino acids. With V trimmed by 4 bases and J by 5 bases, 4 bases remained unmatched. The V gene's germline CDR1 is LGHNA and CDR2 YNFKEQ. The chain's CDR3 is CASSLGQGQNIQYF. The CDR3 DNA is TGTGCCAGCAGCCTAGGACAGGGTCAAAACATTCAGTACTTC.

V gene TRBV29-1 combines with J gene TRBJ2-5, with TRBD2 matching over 10 bases. Per germline, CDR1 SQVTM and CDR2 ANQGSEA. This CDR3 has 13 amino acids. J gave up 1 base and V 7 bases, and 3 bases lay outside the gene matches. The CDR3 region is CSAGLAVQETQYF. CDR3 nucleotides: TGCAGCGCCGGACTAGCGGTCCAAGAGACCCAGTACTTC. Looking up the rest from reference TRBV29-1 and TRBJ2-5 gives the full variable domain: SAVISQKPSRDICQRGTSLTIQCQVDSQVTMMFWYRQQPGQSLTLIATANQGSEATYESGFVIDKFPISRPNLTFSTLTVSNMSPEDSSIYLCSAGLAVQETQYFGPGTRLLVL.

The chain links TRBV4-1 to TRBJ1-4; maybe TRBD1 (5 bases). This CDR3 region has 14 residues. Deletions cut 2 bases from V and 4 bases from J, with 8 bases between. In germline, CDR1 is MGHRA, CDR2 YSYEKL. CDR3: CASSQQGSNEKLFF. The DNA of the CDR3 is TGCGCCAGCAGCCAACAGGGAAGTAATGAAAAACTGTTTTTT.

The chain carries TRBV2 and TRBJ2-7, with D possibly being TRBD2 (6 bases). The germline CDR1 and CDR2 sequences are SNHLY and FYNNEI. The germline V and J ends were trimmed by 3 bases and 6 bases, with 15 bases remaining between them. This CDR3 has 14 amino acids. CDR3 amino acids: CASSEPGVASEQYF. CDR3 bases: TGTGCCAGCAGTGAGCCGGGGGTGGCTAGCGAGCAGTACTTC.

The gene calls are TRBV9 and TRBJ1-1; 8 bases fit TRBD1. Germline V CDR1 and CDR2: SGDLS, YYNGEE. The J segment lost 9 bases and the V segment lost 4 bases, leaving 14 bases of the junction unmatched. The CDR3 is made up of 15 amino acids. This CDR3 is CASSPNPTGDRKAFF. The CDR3 DNA reads TGTGCCAGCAGCCCTAATCCGACAGGGGATCGGAAAGCTTTCTTT.

This chain joins TRBV25-1 and TRBJ1-1; TRBD1 matches 7 bases. The trim removed 6 bases at V and 4 bases at J, leaving 8 bases unmatched. The CDR3 is 14 amino acids. Germline loops: CDR1 MGHDK, CDR2 SYGVNS. CDR3 loop: CASRHRGDGTEAFF. CDR3 nucleotides: TGTGCCAGCAGACACAGGGGTGATGGCACTGAAGCTTTCTTT.

The chain uses TRBV11-2 and TRBJ2-5; 7 bases match TRBD2. Trimming removed 6 bases from V and 5 bases from J; junction bases left unmatched: 6. The germline gives CDR1 SGHAT, CDR2 FQNNGV. This CDR3 is 13 amino acids long. The CDR3 bases are TGTGCCAGCAGACTACACGGGGGGGAGACCCAGTACTTC. Its protein is CASRLHGGETQYF. Full variable domain (rest looked up from reference TRBV11-2 and TRBJ2-5): EAGVAQSPRYKIIEKRQSVAFWCNPISGHATLYWYQQILGQGPKLLIQFQNNGVVDDSQLPKDRFSAERLKGVDSTLKIQPAKLEDSAVYLCASRLHGGETQYFGPGTRLLVL.

The rearrangement uses TRBV19 and TRBJ1-2; no clear D gene. Germline V CDR1 and CDR2: LNHDA, SQIVND (reference sequence). The V end lost 5 bases, the J end lost 1 base, and 5 bases lay between the germline ends. This CDR3 has 12 residues. In DNA form, the CDR3 reads TGTGCCAGTAGTCCTTATAACTATGGCTACACCTTC. It yields the protein CASSPYNYGYTF.

The chain is built from TRBV19 and TRBJ2-7; 8 positions agree with TRBD1. Germline lookup yields CDR1 LNHDA and CDR2 SQIVND (reference sequence). CDR3 length equals 16 residues. Trimming took 11 bases from V and 5 from J; bases not matched to a gene: 20. As DNA, the CDR3 is TGTGCCCCTGTCGCAAGACAGGGGAAGCCCACCCACGAGCAGTACTTC. Its protein product is CAPVARQGKPTHEQYF.

This rearrangement joins TRBV6-1 to TRBJ1-4, with 9 bases lining up with TRBD1. J gave up 2 bases and V 0 bases, and 10 bases lay outside the gene matches. Germline CDR1 reads MNHNS; CDR2 reads SASEGT. There are 19 residues in the CDR3. The CDR3 bases are TGTGCCAGCAGTGAAGCGGCTTACGGACAGGGGTTGACTAATGAAAAACTGTTTTTT. Translating it yields CASSEAAYGQGLTNEKLFF.

Here the CDR3 DNA reads TGTGCCAGCAGCTTCACGGTGGGGACAGGGGGCGATGATGGCTACACCTTC. It codes for CASSFTVGTGGDDGYTF. This sequence joins TRBV7-2 and TRBJ1-2, with 12 bases identical to TRBD1. CDR3 length: 17 residues. With V trimmed by 3 bases and J by 6 bases, 11 bases remained unmatched. Per germline, CDR1 SGHTA and CDR2 FQGNSA.

The chain carries TRBV28 and TRBJ2-7; 7 nucleotides line up with TRBD1. Germline CDR1 is MDHEN and CDR2 is SYDVKM. The trim removed 7 bases at V and 3 bases at J, leaving 12 bases unmatched. This CDR3 is built from 15 residues. The CDR3 spells CASKVLPTGDYEQYF. The CDR3 DNA reads TGTGCCAGCAAAGTTCTCCCCACAGGGGACTACGAGCAGTACTTC.

This clone was counted a single time. The rearrangement uses TRBV7-2 and TRBJ2-7; 8 nucleotides line up with TRBD2. After removal of 5 bases from V and 3 bases from J, the junction contained 12 bases not matched to a gene. The CDR3 sequence is 16 residues long. Looked up from germline, CDR1 is SGHTA and CDR2 is FQGNSA. For the CDR3, the DNA is TGTGCCAGCAGCCAAAGCCCGGGACTAGGACGCTACGAGCAGTACTTC. It specifies CASSQSPGLGRYEQYF.

This sequence joins TRBV29-1 and TRBJ1-2, with D maybe TRBD1 (5 bases). The germline V gene encodes CDR1 SQVTM and CDR2 ANQGSEA. The V end lost 1 base, the J end lost 4 bases, and 10 bases lay between the germline ends. The CDR3 sequence is 13 residues long. CDR3 residues: CSVEGGLVYGYTF. CDR3 DNA: TGCAGCGTTGAAGGGGGACTAGTCTATGGCTACACCTTC.

J is TRBJ2-1 and V is TRBV11-3, with TRBD1 matching 10 bases. In germline, CDR1 is SGHNT, CDR2 YENEEA. The CDR3 runs to 14 residues. Germline trimming cut 8 bases from V and 7 bases from J; bases unmatched to any gene: 8. In DNA, the CDR3 is TGTGCCAGCTCAGGACAGGGGGGCAGGAATGAGCAGTTCTTC. Its protein is CASSGQGGRNEQFF.

The table lists this clone with a few counts. The chain links TRBV7-9 to TRBJ1-2; 8 bases map to TRBD1. This CDR3 has 13 residues. The germline V gene encodes CDR1 SEHNR and CDR2 FQNEAQ (reference sequence). The V segment lost 5 bases and the J segment 3 bases; nucleotides outside the gene matches: 2. The CDR3 spells CASSGQGDYGYTF. The CDR3 DNA reads as TGTGCCAGCAGCGGACAGGGAGACTATGGCTACACCTTC.

The rearrangement links TRBV5-4 to TRBJ1-1; D perhaps matches TRBD1 (5 bases). The CDR3 is made up of 15 amino acids. Germline loops: CDR1 SGHNT, CDR2 YYREEE (reference sequence). Trimming left V 4 bases short and J 0 bases short, with 13 bases between. This CDR3 is CASSPPQGMNTEAFF. The CDR3 bases are TGTGCCAGCAGCCCCCCCCAGGGCATGAACACTGAAGCTTTCTTT.

This sequence joins TRBV5-1 and TRBJ1-3; D possibly corresponds to TRBD1 (5 bases). Germline CDR1 is SGHRS and CDR2 is YFSETQ. The CDR3 has 18 amino acids. Trimming removed 0 bases at V and 1 base at J, with 17 bases between. The CDR3 DNA is TGCGCCAGCAGCTTGGTTTTAGGCCCAGGGATATCTGGAAACACCATATATTTT. It specifies CASSLVLGPGISGNTIYF.

V gene TRBV12-5 combines with J gene TRBJ2-1; 11 bases map to TRBD2. Trimming cost V 2 bases and J 7 bases; bases outside gene matches: 7. This CDR3 is built from 16 residues. The germline V gene has CDR1 LGHNT and CDR2 FRNRAP. CDR3 DNA sequence: TGTGCTAGTGGTTTGATCTTAGCGGGGGGGGTTAATGAGCAGTTCTTC. It translates to CASGLILAGGVNEQFF.

The rearrangement joins TRBV7-9 to TRBJ2-1, with 7 bases lining up with TRBD1. V shed 7 bases, J shed 2 bases, and the junction held 8 bases outside the gene matches. The CDR3 has 15 amino acids. CDR1 is SEHNR, CDR2 FQNEAQ, per germline (reference sequence). CDR3 amino acids: CASITGQSPYNEQFF. Here the CDR3 DNA reads TGTGCCAGCATTACGGGACAGAGTCCCTACAATGAGCAGTTCTTC.

This chain uses TRBV4-1 with TRBJ1-4; TRBD1 matches 10 bases. The germline V gene has CDR1 MGHRA and CDR2 YSYEKL. V gave up 1 base and J gave up 8 bases; unmatched junction bases: 4. This CDR3 has 15 residues. The CDR3, as DNA: TGCGCCAGCAGCCAAGGTTGGACAGGGGGGGAAAAACTGTTTTTT. Amino acid sequence: CASSQGWTGGEKLFF.

The chain joins TRBV6-1 to TRBJ2-1, with 8 bases that match TRBD2. This CDR3 has 16 amino acids. Germline CDR1 reads MNHNS; CDR2 reads SASEGT. V was pared by 0 bases and J by 7 bases, with 8 bases of the junction left unmatched. The CDR3 loop reads CASSEALGLVGNEQFF. The CDR3 DNA is TGTGCCAGCAGTGAAGCCTTGGGACTAGTAGGGAATGAGCAGTTCTTC.

The V and J genes are TRBV9 and TRBJ2-1; TRBD2 agrees at 11 bases. J lost 3 bases, V lost 2 bases, and 10 bases had no gene match. CDR1 is SGDLS and CDR2 is YYNGEE in the germline V gene. This CDR3 comprises 18 residues. The CDR3, as DNA: TGTGCCAGCAGCGTTAGACGTGGGCTAGCGGGGGGCTACAATGAGCAGTTCTTC. Protein product: CASSVRRGLAGGYNEQFF.

The rearrangement links TRBV10-3 to TRBJ2-7, with a possible D match to TRBD1 (6 bases). Germline CDR1 is ENHRY and CDR2 is SYGVKD. CDR3 length equals 13 residues. The V end was cut by 6 bases, the J end by 3 bases, with 12 bases between. CDR3 sequence reads: CAIRGDKNYEQYF. CDR3 DNA sequence: TGTGCCATCAGGGGGGACAAGAACTACGAGCAGTACTTC.

The chain is built from TRBV6-1 and TRBJ1-2; D is perhaps TRBD1 (6 bases). CDR1 is MNHNS, CDR2 SASEGT, per germline. Trimming took 2 bases from V and 8 from J, leaving 9 bases between them. This CDR3 contains 12 residues. CDR3 sequence: CASSEYRDGYTF. In DNA, the CDR3 is TGTGCCAGCAGTGAATACAGGGACGGCTACACCTTC.

The DNA of the CDR3 is TGTGCCAGCAGTTACGGCGGACAGGCCACAGATACGCAGTATTTT. Encoded protein: CASSYGGQATDTQYF. The chain has TRBV6-5 and TRBJ2-3, with 7 bases aligning to TRBD1. The CDR3 runs 15 residues. The trim removed 2 bases at V and 2 bases at J, leaving 4 bases unmatched. Germline CDR1 and CDR2: MNHEY and SVGAGI.

This clone has only one observation. The genes are TRBV11-2 and TRBJ2-1; 8 nucleotides line up with TRBD1. V was clipped by 0 bases and J by 0 bases; unmatched bases: 1. CDR3 length: 16 amino acids. Germline CDR1 SGHAT, CDR2 FQNNGV. In nucleotides, the CDR3 is TGTGCCAGCAGCTTAGATACAGGGGGCTCCTACAATGAGCAGTTCTTC. Protein: CASSLDTGGSYNEQFF. The complete variable domain, with remaining parts taken from reference TRBV11-2 and TRBJ2-1, reads EAGVAQSPRYKIIEKRQSVAFWCNPISGHATLYWYQQILGQGPKLLIQFQNNGVVDDSQLPKDRFSAERLKGVDSTLKIQPAKLEDSAVYLCASSLDTGGSYNEQFFGPGTRLTVL.